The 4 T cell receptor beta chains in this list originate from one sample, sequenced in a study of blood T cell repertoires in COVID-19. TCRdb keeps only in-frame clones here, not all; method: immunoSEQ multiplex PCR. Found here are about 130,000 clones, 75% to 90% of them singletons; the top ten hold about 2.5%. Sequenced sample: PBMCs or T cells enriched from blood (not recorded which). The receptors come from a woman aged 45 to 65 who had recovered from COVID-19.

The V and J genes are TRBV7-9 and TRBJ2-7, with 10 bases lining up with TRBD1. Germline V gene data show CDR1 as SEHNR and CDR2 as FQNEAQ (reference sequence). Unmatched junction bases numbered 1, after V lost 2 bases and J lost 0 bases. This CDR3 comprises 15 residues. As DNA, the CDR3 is TGTGCCAGCAGCTTACGGACAGGGGGCTCCTACGAGCAGTACTTC. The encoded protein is CASSLRTGGSYEQYF.

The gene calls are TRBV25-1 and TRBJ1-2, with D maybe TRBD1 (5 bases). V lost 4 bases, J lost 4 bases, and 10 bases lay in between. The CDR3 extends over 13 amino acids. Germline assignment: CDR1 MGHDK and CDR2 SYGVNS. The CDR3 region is CASSASGAYGYTF. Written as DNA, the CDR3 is TGTGCCAGCAGTGCCTCTGGGGCCTATGGCTACACCTTC.

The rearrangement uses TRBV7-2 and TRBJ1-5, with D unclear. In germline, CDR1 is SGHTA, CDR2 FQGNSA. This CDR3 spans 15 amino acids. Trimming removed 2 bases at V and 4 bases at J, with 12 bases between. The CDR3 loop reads CASSLSTAFNQPQHF. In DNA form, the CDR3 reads TGTGCCAGCAGCTTAAGTACAGCCTTTAATCAGCCCCAGCATTTT.

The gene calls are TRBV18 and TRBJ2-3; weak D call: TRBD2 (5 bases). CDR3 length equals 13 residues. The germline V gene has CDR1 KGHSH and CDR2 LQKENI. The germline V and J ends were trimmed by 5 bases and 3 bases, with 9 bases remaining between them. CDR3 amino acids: CASSEGLTDTQYF. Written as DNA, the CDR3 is TGTGCCAGCTCAGAGGGATTAACAGATACGCAGTATTTT.